This entry lists 26 T cell receptor beta chains sequenced from one sample in a study of T-cell memory formation after mild COVID-19. TCRdb reprocessed the 5' RACE reads with MiXCR, giving one entry per CDR3 protein. This sample has about 560,000 distinct CDR3 sequences; 20% to 25% occur once, and the top ten carry around 8.4%. What was sequenced was PBMCs or a T cell subset sorted from them (not recorded which). The receptors originated from an adult woman who had mild COVID-19 (a few samples of this study predate the infection). Cell type and time point are not known.

In this sample, this clonotype turned up a few times. The gene calls are TRBV4-2 and TRBJ1-1; maybe TRBD1 (5 bases). The germline CDR1 and CDR2 sequences are LGHNA and YNFKEQ. The CDR3 length is 14 residues. The V end lost 1 base, the J end lost 7 bases, and 13 bases lay between the germline ends. CDR3 in amino acids: CASSQVGLRVEAFF. CDR3 coding DNA: TGTGCCAGCAGCCAAGTGGGACTAAGAGTTGAAGCTTTCTTT.

The chain couples TRBV7-3 to TRBJ2-1, with D possibly being TRBD2 (6 bases). Germline V lookup: CDR1 SGHTA, CDR2 FQGTGA. V was shortened by 0 bases and J by 6 bases, with 6 bases between the two germline ends. The CDR3 contains 13 residues. This CDR3 is CASSLTRGNEQFF. DNA for the CDR3: TGTGCCAGCAGCTTAACGCGGGGCAATGAGCAGTTCTTC.

This clonotype was seen repeatedly, ten times or more. The chain joins TRBV19 to TRBJ2-2; D is unclear. The CDR3 extends over 14 amino acids. Germline CDR1 reads LNHDA; CDR2 reads SQIVND (reference sequence). V lost 7 bases to trimming and J lost 1 base, with 10 bases between them. In DNA, the CDR3 is TGTGCCAGTAATTCACTGGGGAACACCGGGGAGCTGTTTTTT. Translating gives CASNSLGNTGELFF. The full variable domain, with the rest looked up from reference TRBV19 and TRBJ2-2, is DGGITQSPKYLFRKEGQNVTLSCEQNLNHDAMYWYRQDPGQGLRLIYYSQIVNDFQKGDIAEGYSVSREKKESFPLTVTSAQKNPTAFYLCASNSLGNTGELFFGEGSRLTVL.

This clonotype was seen many times. The chain recombines TRBV29-1 with TRBJ2-7; D gene ambiguous. This CDR3 is built from 13 residues. Germline CDR1 is SQVTM and CDR2 is ANQGSEA. With 1 base removed from V and 3 bases from J, the gap between germline ends came to 10 bases. The CDR3 DNA follows: TGCAGCGTTGAAGGGCAGGCGGACTACGAGCAGTACTTC. Translating gives CSVEGQADYEQYF.

This clonotype was counted only a few times. The chain links TRBV14 to TRBJ2-1; a weak D match, TRBD2 (5 bases). V was pared by 4 bases and J by 1 base, with 14 bases between. The CDR3 runs to 16 residues. Germline CDR1 and CDR2: SGHDN and FVKESK. The chain's CDR3 is CASSPGLVRSYNEQFF. In DNA form, the CDR3 reads TGTGCCAGCAGCCCAGGACTTGTAAGGTCCTACAATGAGCAGTTCTTC.

There are many counts of this clonotype. This chain connects TRBV7-9 to TRBJ2-5; D is ambiguous. This CDR3 region has 15 residues. CDR1 is SEHNR, CDR2 FQNEAQ, per germline (reference sequence). Trimming stripped 0 bases from V and 5 bases from J, with 13 bases between. This CDR3 reads CASSLAGARVETQYF. The CDR3 nucleotides read TGTGCCAGCAGCTTAGCGGGTGCGCGAGTGGAGACCCAGTACTTC.

The CDR3 region has the DNA TGCGCCAGCAGCCTCCGGGACGCCACCTCTGAAGCTTTCTTT. It translates to CASSLRDATSEAFF. The chain employs TRBV4-1 and TRBJ1-1, with D perhaps TRBD1 (5 bases). Germline values: CDR1 MGHRA, CDR2 YSYEKL. Trimming removed 4 bases from V and 6 bases from J, with 15 bases in between. CDR3 length equals 14 residues.

This clonotype has a handful of counts. The chain combines TRBV9 with TRBJ2-1; D assignment may be TRBD1 or TRBD2 (5 bases each). This CDR3 contains 13 residues. Trimming removed 3 bases from V and 6 bases from J, with 10 bases in between. Germline values: CDR1 SGDLS, CDR2 YYNGEE. DNA of the CDR3: TGTGCCAGCAGCGGGGGGTCAGGCAATGAGCAGTTCTTC. It translates to CASSGGSGNEQFF.

The chain has TRBV4-1 and TRBJ2-2; 8 bases are a match to TRBD2. The CDR3 is 18 amino acids. Germline lookup yields CDR1 MGHRA and CDR2 YSYEKL. J was trimmed by 5 bases and V by 0 bases; bases with no gene match: 11. CDR3 DNA sequence: TGCGCCAGCAGCCAAGACCCTAGGGGACTAGGGGGGACCGGGGAGCTGTTTTTT. Translated: CASSQDPRGLGGTGELFF.

This clonotype has a handful of counts. The rearrangement links TRBV29-1 to TRBJ2-7; no firm D call. This CDR3 is 14 amino acids long. Looked up from germline, CDR1 is SQVTM and CDR2 is ANQGSEA. V shed 4 bases and J shed 0 bases, with 13 bases lying between them. The CDR3: CSVGSARGSYEQYF. The CDR3 DNA reads as TGCAGCGTTGGATCGGCGCGAGGCTCCTACGAGCAGTACTTC.

There are many counts of this clonotype. The rearrangement uses TRBV5-1 and TRBJ2-5, with TRBD1 identical over 10 bases. V shed 6 bases, J shed 5 bases, and the junction held 7 bases outside the gene matches. The CDR3 spans 14 residues. The germline V gene encodes CDR1 SGHRS and CDR2 YFSETQ. The CDR3 spells CASNGQGVGETQYF. The CDR3 bases are TGCGCCAGCAACGGACAGGGGGTCGGGGAGACCCAGTACTTC.

This chain joins TRBV12-3 or TRBV12-4 and TRBJ1-1, with 8 bases lining up with TRBD1. The CDR3 spans 15 residues. Trimming cost V 6 bases and J 1 base; bases outside gene matches: 7. CDR3 DNA: TGTGCCAGCAGAATATCCGGGACAGGGAACACTGAAGCTTTCTTT. Its translation: CASRISGTGNTEAFF.

This chain links TRBV7-2 with TRBJ2-1; 11 positions agree with TRBD2. The CDR3 runs to 15 residues. The germline V gene has CDR1 SGHTA and CDR2 FQGNSA. The CDR3 is CAAGLAGGTYNEQFF. For the CDR3, the DNA is TGTGCTGCGGGATTAGCGGGGGGGACCTACAATGAGCAGTTCTTC.

The chain links TRBV19 to TRBJ1-6; D is undetermined. The CDR3 is 13 amino acids. Germline V gives CDR1 LNHDA, CDR2 SQIVND (reference sequence). V lost 8 bases and J 2 bases, leaving 7 bases between the germline ends. The CDR3 loop reads CASSGAYNSPLHF. For the CDR3, the DNA is TGTGCCAGTTCCGGAGCCTATAATTCACCCCTCCACTTT.

V gene TRBV12-3 or TRBV12-4 combines with J gene TRBJ1-1; D perhaps matches TRBD1 (5 bases). V was clipped by 8 bases and J by 11 bases, with 15 bases between them. The CDR3 is 11 amino acids. The CDR3 loop is CASLDMVWAFF. The CDR3 DNA sequence: TGTGCCAGCTTGGACATGGTTTGGGCTTTCTTT.

The CDR3 loop is CASSYSIHREVTEAFF. Here the CDR3 DNA reads TGTGCCAGCAGTTACTCGATTCACAGGGAGGTCACTGAAGCTTTCTTT. The rearrangement joins TRBV6-2 or TRBV6-3 to TRBJ1-1, with D perhaps TRBD1 (6 bases). Looked up from germline, CDR1 is MNHEY and CDR2 is SVGEGT. Trimming pared 0 bases from V and 4 bases from J, leaving 15 bases between. This CDR3 contains 16 residues.

The CDR3 nucleotides are TGTGCCAGCAGCCCCCAGGGGCGGGGGAAGAGCACAGATACGCAGTATTTT. Translated, it gives CASSPQGRGKSTDTQYF. V is TRBV7-3 and J is TRBJ2-3, with D perhaps matching TRBD2 (7 bases). The CDR3 runs to 17 residues. CDR1 is SGHTA, CDR2 FQGTGA, per germline. The V end lost 5 bases, the J end lost 0 bases, and 18 bases lay between the germline ends.

V gene TRBV5-1 combines with J gene TRBJ2-3; 9 positions match TRBD1. Losses at the gene ends were 3 bases for V and 3 bases for J; bases not matched to a gene: 5. Germline V CDR1 and CDR2: SGHRS, YFSETQ. The CDR3 is 15 residues long. CDR3 amino acids: CASSSTGGPTDTQYF. In nucleotides, the CDR3 is TGCGCCAGCAGCTCTACAGGGGGCCCAACAGATACGCAGTATTTT. Looking up the rest from reference TRBV5-1 and TRBJ2-3 gives the full variable domain: KAGVTQTPRYLIKTRGQQVTLSCSPISGHRSVSWYQQTPGQGLQFLFEYFSETQRNKGNFPGRFSGRQFSNSRSEMNVSTLELGDSALYLCASSSTGGPTDTQYFGPGTRLTVL.

This clonotype showed up just once. V and J are TRBV20-1 and TRBJ1-1; no reliable D call. Germline assignment: CDR1 DFQATT and CDR2 SNEGSKA (reference sequence). The CDR3 length is 14 residues. V lost 5 bases and J lost 11, with 24 bases in between. The CDR3 region has the DNA TGCAGTGCTGCTGACGTAGAGGGCAACCTCGCGGCTTTCTTT. It translates to CSAADVEGNLAAFF.

The table lists this clonotype with a few counts. J is TRBJ2-3 and V is TRBV5-1; D is ambiguous. CDR1 is SGHRS and CDR2 is YFSETQ in the germline V gene. This CDR3 contains 16 residues. Trimming cost V 0 bases and J 1 base, with 12 bases left between them. CDR3 coding DNA: TGCGCCAGCAGCTTGGTCCTAGTGCTGGGCACAGATACGCAGTATTTT. This codes for CASSLVLVLGTDTQYF.

Only a few counts were recorded for this clonotype. The chain links TRBV7-6 to TRBJ2-5; the match to TRBD1 covers 8 bases. The CDR3 runs to 15 residues. Looked up from germline, CDR1 is SGHVS and CDR2 is FNYEAQ. J gave up 2 bases and V 5 bases, and 7 bases lay outside the gene matches. Here the CDR3 DNA reads TGTGCCAGCAGCCCCCTTGGGACAGGTCAAGAGACCCAGTACTTC. Its translation is CASSPLGTGQETQYF.

Only a few counts were recorded for this clonotype. The rearrangement links TRBV12-3 or TRBV12-4 to TRBJ2-4; D is unclear. This CDR3 is 14 amino acids long. V was shortened by 3 bases and J by 6 bases, with 12 bases between the two germline ends. The CDR3 sequence: CASSFTARGNIQYF. In nucleotides, the CDR3 is TGTGCCAGCAGTTTCACGGCTAGAGGAAACATTCAGTACTTC.

The chain is built from TRBV7-2 and TRBJ2-3; TRBD2 might be the D (6 bases). Trimming removed 5 bases from V and 2 bases from J, with 14 bases in between. Per germline, CDR1 SGHTA and CDR2 FQGNSA. This CDR3 contains 15 residues. The CDR3 DNA reads as TGTGCCAGCAGCGCGACTAGGCGGGACACAGATACGCAGTATTTT. Encoded protein: CASSATRRDTDTQYF.

The chain joins TRBV11-3 to TRBJ2-2; the D is unclear. This CDR3 comprises 13 residues. Germline CDR1 reads SGHNT; CDR2 reads YENEEA. The V end lost 4 bases, the J end lost 4 bases, and 7 bases lay between the germline ends. CDR3 bases: TGTGCCAGCAGCTCAGCTTCCACCGGGGAGCTGTTTTTT. Its protein product is CASSSASTGELFF.

V gene TRBV10-3 combines with J gene TRBJ2-2; D unresolved. The germline gives CDR1 ENHRY, CDR2 SYGVKD. Trimming removed 11 bases from V and 5 bases from J, with 9 bases in between. The CDR3 extends over 11 amino acids. As DNA, the CDR3 is TGTGCCGTATCGACAACCGGGGAGCTGTTTTTT. Translated: CAVSTTGELFF.

Only a few counts were recorded for this clonotype. The rearrangement links TRBV5-6 to TRBJ1-5; D not resolved. Germline V CDR1 and CDR2: SGHDT, YYEEEE. The CDR3 sequence is 15 residues long. Trimming shortened V by 4 bases and J by 4 bases, and 15 bases separated the two germline ends. The CDR3 sequence is CASSVGWPRNQPQHF. The CDR3 region has the DNA TGTGCCAGCAGCGTAGGTTGGCCGAGGAATCAGCCCCAGCATTTT.